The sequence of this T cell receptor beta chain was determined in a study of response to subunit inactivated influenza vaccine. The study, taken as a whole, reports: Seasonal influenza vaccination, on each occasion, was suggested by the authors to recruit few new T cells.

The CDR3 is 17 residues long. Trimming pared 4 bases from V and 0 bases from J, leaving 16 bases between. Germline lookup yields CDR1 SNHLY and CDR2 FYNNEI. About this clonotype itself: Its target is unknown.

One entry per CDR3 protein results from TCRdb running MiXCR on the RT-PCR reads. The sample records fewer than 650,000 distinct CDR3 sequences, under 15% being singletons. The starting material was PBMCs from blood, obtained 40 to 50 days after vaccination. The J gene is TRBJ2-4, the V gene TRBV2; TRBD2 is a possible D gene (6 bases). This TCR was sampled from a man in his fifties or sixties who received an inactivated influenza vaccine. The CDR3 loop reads CASSGGLTLLAKNIQYF. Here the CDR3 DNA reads TGTGCCAGCAGTGGGGGACTGACTTTACTAGCCAAAAACATTCAGTACTTC.